These 18 T cell receptor beta chains were all obtained from the same sample, sequenced in a study of persistence of HIV-infected CD4 T cells. Sequencing used immunoSEQ version 4 in survey mode. This table comes from immunoSEQ multiplex PCR, and its TCRdb copy is limited to in-frame clones, with some not included. The table has tens of thousands of clones, roughly 80% seen once. Stimulation used 9 to 10 ug/mL lysate from CMV-infected fibroblasts. Sorted nonresponding memory CD4+ T cells were CD40L-negative, CD69-negative, CD45RO-high. These receptors lack a known antigen. The input for sequencing was CD4+ T cells sorted from PBMCs after roughly 20-hour stimulation, taken from a patient who received antiretroviral therapy. The receptor set was obtained from an adult man with HIV who was CMV-seropositive.

This clone came up once. This chain connects TRBV19 to TRBJ2-7; 10 positions match TRBD1. CDR1 is LNHDA and CDR2 is SQIVND in the germline V gene (reference sequence). Germline trimming cut 6 bases from V and 6 bases from J; bases unmatched to any gene: 23. The CDR3 loop spans 19 amino acids. This CDR3 reads CASSMRTRADRDRGREQYF. The CDR3 DNA sequence: TGTGCCAGTAGCATGAGGACGAGGGCGGATCGGGACAGGGGACGCGAGCAGTACTTC.

The chain employs TRBV7-2 and TRBJ2-1; 9 nucleotides line up with TRBD2. The CDR3 is 16 residues long. The V gene's germline CDR1 is SGHTA and CDR2 FQGNSA. V gave up 3 bases and J gave up 9 bases; unmatched junction bases: 12. As DNA, the CDR3 is TGTGCCAGCAGCTTGGGGAGTAGCGGGGGCTCCGGTGAGCAGTTCTTC. Translation gives CASSLGSSGGSGEQFF.

The V and J genes are TRBV2 and TRBJ1-2; possibly TRBD1 for D (5 bases). Germline V gene data show CDR1 as SNHLY and CDR2 as FYNNEI. V was clipped by 8 bases and J by 2 bases, with 9 bases between them. The CDR3 covers 12 residues. The CDR3 region has the DNA TGTGCCAGCGGGGCTCTAAACTATGGCTACACCTTC. As protein: CASGALNYGYTF.

This clone was counted once. V gene TRBV12-3 or TRBV12-4 combines with J gene TRBJ1-2, with D possibly matching TRBD1 (5 bases). This CDR3 spans 13 amino acids. The V end lost 6 bases, the J end lost 8 bases, and 16 bases lay between the germline ends. CDR3 nucleotide sequence: TGTGCCAGCAGGCTTGGGACTCCCGGAGGCTACACCTTC. Protein sequence: CASRLGTPGGYTF.

The chain employs TRBV27 and TRBJ1-2, with 7 bases aligning to TRBD1. Germline values: CDR1 MNHEY, CDR2 SMNVEV (reference sequence). The CDR3 runs 16 residues. V gave up 6 bases and J gave up 1 base; unmatched junction bases: 11. The CDR3 is CASRTMTGLVNYGYTF. CDR3 DNA: TGTGCCAGCAGAACTATGACAGGGCTAGTTAACTATGGCTACACCTTC.

The table lists this clone with a few counts. The V gene is TRBV6-5, the J gene TRBJ2-7; D is perhaps TRBD1 (5 bases). There are 15 residues in the CDR3. V was clipped by 6 bases and J by 5 bases, with 20 bases between them. Germline-derived CDR1 and CDR2 are MNHEY and SVGAGI. Here the CDR3 reads CASSQTRQGNHEQYF. DNA of the CDR3: TGTGCCAGCAGCCAAACACGGCAGGGAAACCACGAGCAGTACTTC.

This chain joins TRBV6-6 and TRBJ1-1; 7 bases match TRBD1. The CDR3 has 14 residues. The V gene's germline CDR1 is MNHNY and CDR2 SVGAGI (reference sequence). The V and J ends lost 7 bases and 0 bases, in that order; junction bases with no gene match: 5. The chain's CDR3 is CASIPTGMNTEAFF. The CDR3 nucleotides read TGTGCCAGCATCCCGACAGGGATGAACACTGAAGCTTTCTTT.

The chain links TRBV7-8 to TRBJ2-7, with 9 positions matching TRBD1. The CDR3 contains 15 residues. Trimming removed 5 bases from V and 1 base from J; junction bases left unmatched: 6. Germline V lookup: CDR1 SGHVS, CDR2 FQNEAQ. The chain's CDR3 is CASSLQGQGSYEQYF. The CDR3 region has the DNA TGTGCCAGCAGCCTCCAGGGACAGGGTTCCTACGAGCAGTACTTC.

This rearrangement joins TRBV5-1 to TRBJ1-2; D not certain. V dropped 4 bases and J dropped 5 bases, with 9 bases sitting between them. Germline CDR1 SGHRS, CDR2 YFSETQ. The CDR3 length is 12 residues. CDR3 coding DNA: TGCGCCAGCAGCGCAACCACATATGGCTACACCTTC. Amino acids: CASSATTYGYTF.

This clone came up once. CDR3 amino acids: CASSISTGGGGQPQHF. CDR3 nucleotides: TGTGCCAGTAGCATCTCAACAGGGGGCGGTGGACAGCCCCAGCATTTT. The chain combines TRBV19 with TRBJ1-5, with TRBD1 identical over 9 bases. The CDR3 loop spans 16 amino acids. J lost 7 bases, V lost 6 bases, and 13 bases had no gene match. In germline, CDR1 is LNHDA, CDR2 SQIVND (reference sequence).

This clone was picked up one time. The rearrangement links TRBV5-4 to TRBJ1-2, with TRBD1 matching 9 bases. The CDR3 totals 16 residues. In germline, CDR1 is SGHNT, CDR2 YYREEE (reference sequence). Trimming at V came to 3 bases and at J to 5 bases, leaving 11 bases not matched to a gene. For the CDR3, the DNA is TGTGCCAGCAGCTCCTTTCCGGGACAGGGAGGTTATGGCTACACCTTC. Translated: CASSSFPGQGGYGYTF.

The chain is built from TRBV2 and TRBJ2-3; 10 positions agree with TRBD2. CDR1 is SNHLY, CDR2 FYNNEI, per germline. The CDR3 spans 14 residues. The V and J ends lost 6 bases and 4 bases, in that order; junction bases with no gene match: 4. The CDR3, as DNA: TGTGCCAGCAGGAGCGGGGGGGCCGCAGATACGCAGTATTTT. The encoded protein is CASRSGGAADTQYF.

This chain links TRBV6-1 with TRBJ2-1; possibly TRBD2 for D (6 bases). The CDR3 is made up of 16 amino acids. Trimming left V 2 bases short and J 0 bases short, with 11 bases between. The germline CDR1 and CDR2 sequences are MNHNS and SASEGT. The CDR3 region is CASSELGGSSYNEQFF. The CDR3 DNA is TGTGCCAGCAGTGAACTGGGAGGTAGCTCCTACAATGAGCAGTTCTTC.

The chain joins TRBV6-1 to TRBJ1-2; possibly TRBD1 for D (5 bases). CDR1 and CDR2 (germline): MNHNS, SASEGT. This CDR3 is built from 15 residues. The V gene lost 0 bases and the J gene lost 5 bases, with 13 bases spanning the gap. In DNA form, the CDR3 reads TGTGCCAGCAGTGAAGCGCTCAGTAGGGGATATGGCTACACCTTC. Its translation: CASSEALSRGYGYTF.

V and J are TRBV5-6 and TRBJ1-2, with D unresolved. The CDR3 is made up of 14 amino acids. Trimming took 0 bases from V and 0 from J, leaving 6 bases between them. CDR1 is SGHDT, CDR2 YYEEEE, per germline. The CDR3 loop is CASSLGGSNYGYTF. The CDR3 nucleotides are TGTGCCAGCAGCTTGGGCGGCTCTAACTATGGCTACACCTTC.

This clone has more than one count but fewer than ten. The rearrangement uses TRBV2 and TRBJ1-5; D remains ambiguous. The ends were cut back, 7 bases at V and 0 bases at J, with 10 bases in the middle. Germline loops: CDR1 SNHLY, CDR2 FYNNEI. CDR3 length equals 14 residues. The CDR3 DNA reads TGTGCCAGCAAACCTTCGAATAGCAATCAGCCCCAGCATTTT. This codes for CASKPSNSNQPQHF.

The chain links TRBV6-5 to TRBJ1-1, with D unclear. Trimming removed 7 bases at V and 3 bases at J, with 18 bases between. Germline values: CDR1 MNHEY, CDR2 SVGAGI. The CDR3 spans 15 residues. The CDR3 nucleotides are TGTGCCAGCATCCAACCGGGGAGGAGGTACACTGAAGCTTTCTTT. Translating gives CASIQPGRRYTEAFF.

This chain connects TRBV6-1 to TRBJ1-6; D perhaps matches TRBD1 (5 bases). The V end lost 1 base, the J end lost 10 bases, and 11 bases lay between the germline ends. The CDR3 has 14 amino acids. Per the germline V gene, CDR1 is MNHNS and CDR2 is SASEGT. The CDR3 is CASSEVPRESPLHF. The CDR3, as DNA: TGTGCCAGCAGTGAAGTGCCCAGGGAATCACCCCTCCACTTT.